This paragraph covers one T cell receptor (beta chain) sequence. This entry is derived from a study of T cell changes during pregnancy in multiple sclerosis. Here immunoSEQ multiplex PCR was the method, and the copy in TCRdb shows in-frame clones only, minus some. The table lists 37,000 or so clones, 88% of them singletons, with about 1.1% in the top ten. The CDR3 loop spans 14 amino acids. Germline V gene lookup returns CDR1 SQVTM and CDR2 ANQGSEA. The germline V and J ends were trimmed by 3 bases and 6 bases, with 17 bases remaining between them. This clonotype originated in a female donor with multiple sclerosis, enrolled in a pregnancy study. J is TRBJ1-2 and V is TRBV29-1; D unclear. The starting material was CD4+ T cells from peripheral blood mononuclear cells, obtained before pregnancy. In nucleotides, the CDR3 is TGCAGCGTTGACGGAGATTTACCTCCCCATGGCTACACCTTC. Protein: CSVDGDLPPHGYTF.